The 9 T cell receptor beta chains below were found in one sample sequenced in a study of blood T cell repertoires in COVID-19. Produced via immunoSEQ multiplex PCR; TCRdb's table is partial and in-frame only. The sample holds about 260,000 clones, over 70% seen once. The sample comprised PBMCs or T cells enriched from blood (not recorded which). These receptors were collected from a woman in her 40s who had been exposed to COVID-19.

This chain connects TRBV27 to TRBJ2-6; 10 nucleotides agree with TRBD2. The length of the CDR3 is 19 residues. V trimming: 5 bases; J trimming: 2 bases; junction bases outside the gene matches: 12. Looked up from germline, CDR1 is MNHEY and CDR2 is SMNVEV (reference sequence). The CDR3 DNA sequence: TGTGCCAGCAGTCTCCGACTAGCGGGCGGGAAAGCTGGGGCCAACGTCCTGACTTTC. Its protein is CASSLRLAGGKAGANVLTF.

The chain has TRBV30 and TRBJ2-5, with TRBD1 identical over 7 bases. J gave up 5 bases and V 5 bases, and 5 bases lay outside the gene matches. Germline values: CDR1 GTSNPN, CDR2 SVGIG (reference sequence). This CDR3 spans 12 amino acids. CDR3 loop: CAWDRVGETQYF. In DNA form, the CDR3 reads TGTGCCTGGGACAGGGTTGGGGAGACCCAGTACTTC. Based on the CDR3 plus reference TRBV30 and TRBJ2-5, the full variable domain is SQTIHQWPATLVQPVGSPLSLECTVEGTSNPNLYWYRQAAGRGLQLLFYSVGIGQISSEVPQNLSASRPQDRQFILSSKKLLLSDSGFYLCAWDRVGETQYFGPGTRLLVL.

V gene TRBV6-2 or TRBV6-3 combines with J gene TRBJ1-4; D not resolved. V was cut by 5 bases and J by 4 bases, with 11 bases left in between. Germline assignment: CDR1 MNHEY and CDR2 SVGEGT. The CDR3 length is 14 residues. Here the CDR3 DNA reads TGTGCCAGCAGTACCAGACGGAGTAATGAAAAACTGTTTTTT. The encoded protein is CASSTRRSNEKLFF.

The gene calls are TRBV10-3 and TRBJ2-3, with TRBD2 identical over 8 bases. The CDR3 runs to 15 residues. Trimming cost V 6 bases and J 4 bases; bases outside gene matches: 9. The germline V gene encodes CDR1 ENHRY and CDR2 SYGVKD. CDR3 in DNA: TGTGCCATCAGGGTCCAGCGGGAGACCCCAGATACGCAGTATTTT. It specifies CAIRVQRETPDTQYF.

V and J are TRBV30 and TRBJ1-6, with 7 positions matching TRBD1. CDR1 is GTSNPN, CDR2 SVGIG, per germline (reference sequence). V was clipped by 1 base and J by 10 bases; unmatched bases: 4. The CDR3 runs to 13 residues. CDR3 protein: CAWSEQGTSPLHF. The CDR3 DNA follows: TGTGCCTGGAGTGAACAGGGGACCTCACCCCTCCACTTT.

The CDR3 DNA is TGCAGCGGGAGATATACATCGAACACTGAAGCTTTCTTT. Amino acid sequence: CSGRYTSNTEAFF. The rearrangement joins TRBV29-1 to TRBJ1-1; D is unclear. V was pared by 7 bases and J by 1 base, with 13 bases between. In germline, CDR1 is SQVTM, CDR2 ANQGSEA. The CDR3 spans 13 residues.

The chain joins TRBV19 to TRBJ2-1, with a possible D match to TRBD2 (5 bases). Trimming left V 5 bases short and J 7 bases short, with 12 bases between. Germline loops: CDR1 LNHDA, CDR2 SQIVND (reference sequence). CDR3 length equals 13 residues. CDR3 nucleotides: TGTGCCAGTAGTCTTTCGGGGTGGAATGAGCAGTTCTTC. It specifies CASSLSGWNEQFF.

This sequence joins TRBV29-1 and TRBJ2-2; 7 nucleotides align to TRBD2. The CDR3 spans 15 residues. The V gene end was trimmed by 5 bases and the J gene end by 0 bases; junction bases not matched to a gene: 6. Germline lookup yields CDR1 SQVTM and CDR2 ANQGSEA. The CDR3 is CSVSLGGTNTGELFF. Written as DNA, the CDR3 is TGCAGCGTTTCCCTGGGAGGGACGAACACCGGGGAGCTGTTTTTT.

V and J are TRBV7-9 and TRBJ2-3; possibly TRBD2 for D (5 bases). Trimming pared 4 bases from V and 6 bases from J, leaving 8 bases between. Germline CDR1 SEHNR, CDR2 FQNEAQ (reference sequence). This CDR3 contains 12 residues. In DNA, the CDR3 is TGTGCCAGCAGCTCGACGGGGGATACGCAGTATTTT. Translation gives CASSSTGDTQYF.